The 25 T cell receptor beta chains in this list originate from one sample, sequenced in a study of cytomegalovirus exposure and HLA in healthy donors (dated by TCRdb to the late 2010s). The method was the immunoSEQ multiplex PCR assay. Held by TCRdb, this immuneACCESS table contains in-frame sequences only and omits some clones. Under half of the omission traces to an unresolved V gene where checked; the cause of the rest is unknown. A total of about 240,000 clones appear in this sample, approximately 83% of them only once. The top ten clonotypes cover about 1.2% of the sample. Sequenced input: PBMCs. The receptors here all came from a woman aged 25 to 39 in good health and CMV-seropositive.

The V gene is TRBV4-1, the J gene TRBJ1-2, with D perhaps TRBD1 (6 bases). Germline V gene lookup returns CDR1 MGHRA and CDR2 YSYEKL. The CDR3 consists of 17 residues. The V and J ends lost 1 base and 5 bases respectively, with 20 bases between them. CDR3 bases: TGCGCCAGCAGCCAAGGGGGGAGGGGGGAACTATCTTATGGCTACACCTTC. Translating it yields CASSQGGRGELSYGYTF.

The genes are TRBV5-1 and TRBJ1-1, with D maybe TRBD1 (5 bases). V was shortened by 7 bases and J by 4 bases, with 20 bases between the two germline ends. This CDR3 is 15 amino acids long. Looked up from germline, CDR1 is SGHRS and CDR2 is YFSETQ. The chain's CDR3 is CASCYSGSGSTEAFF. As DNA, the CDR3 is TGCGCCAGCTGCTACTCAGGGTCGGGTAGCACTGAAGCTTTCTTT.

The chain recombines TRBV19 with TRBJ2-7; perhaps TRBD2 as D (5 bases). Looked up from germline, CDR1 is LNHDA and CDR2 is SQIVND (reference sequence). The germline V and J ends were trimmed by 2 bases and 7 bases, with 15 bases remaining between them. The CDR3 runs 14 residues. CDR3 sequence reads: CASSITGIFGEQYF. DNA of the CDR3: TGTGCCAGTAGTATAACCGGGATATTTGGGGAGCAGTACTTC.

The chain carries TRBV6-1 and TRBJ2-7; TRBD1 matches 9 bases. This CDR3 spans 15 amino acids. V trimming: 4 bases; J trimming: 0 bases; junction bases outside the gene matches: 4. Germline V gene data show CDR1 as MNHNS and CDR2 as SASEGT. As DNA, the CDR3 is TGTGCCAGCAGTGTGGGGACAGGGCCCTCCTACGAGCAGTACTTC. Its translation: CASSVGTGPSYEQYF.

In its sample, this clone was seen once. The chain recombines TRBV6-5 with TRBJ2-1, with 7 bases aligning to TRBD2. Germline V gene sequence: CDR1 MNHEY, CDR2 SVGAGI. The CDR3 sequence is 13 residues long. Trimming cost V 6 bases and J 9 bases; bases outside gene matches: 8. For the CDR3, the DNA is TGTGCCAGCAGACGGGGGACTACCCGTGAGCAGTTCTTC. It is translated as CASRRGTTREQFF.

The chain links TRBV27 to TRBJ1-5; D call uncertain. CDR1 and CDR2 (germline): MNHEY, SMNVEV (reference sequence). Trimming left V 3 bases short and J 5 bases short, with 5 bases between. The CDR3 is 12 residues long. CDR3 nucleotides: TGTGCCAGCAGTTTTCAGGATCAGCCCCAGCATTTT. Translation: CASSFQDQPQHF.

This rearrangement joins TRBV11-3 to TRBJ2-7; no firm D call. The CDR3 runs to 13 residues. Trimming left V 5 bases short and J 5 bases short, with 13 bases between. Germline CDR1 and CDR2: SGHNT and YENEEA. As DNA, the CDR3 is TGTGCCAGCAGCCAGGAAAAGAGACACGAGCAGTACTTC. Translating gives CASSQEKRHEQYF.

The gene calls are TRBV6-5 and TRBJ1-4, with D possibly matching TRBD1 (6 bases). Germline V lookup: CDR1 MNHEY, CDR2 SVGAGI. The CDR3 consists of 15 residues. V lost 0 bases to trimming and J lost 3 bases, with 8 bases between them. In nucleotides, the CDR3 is TGTGCCAGCAGTTACTCAGGGGGATCTAATGAAAAACTGTTTTTT. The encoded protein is CASSYSGGSNEKLFF.

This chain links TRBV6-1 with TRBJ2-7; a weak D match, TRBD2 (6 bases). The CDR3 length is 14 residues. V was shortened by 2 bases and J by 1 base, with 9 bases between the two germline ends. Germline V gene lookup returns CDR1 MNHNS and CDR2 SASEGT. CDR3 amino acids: CASSEIGGSYEQYF. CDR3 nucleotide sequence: TGTGCCAGCAGTGAAATCGGGGGTTCCTACGAGCAGTACTTC.

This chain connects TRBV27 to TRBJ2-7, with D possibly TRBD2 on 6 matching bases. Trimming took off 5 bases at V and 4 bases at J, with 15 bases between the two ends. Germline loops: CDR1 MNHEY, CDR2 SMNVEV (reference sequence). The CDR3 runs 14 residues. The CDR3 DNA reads TGTGCCAGCAGTCCACTAGCTCCCCCGTACGAGCAGTACTTC. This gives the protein CASSPLAPPYEQYF.

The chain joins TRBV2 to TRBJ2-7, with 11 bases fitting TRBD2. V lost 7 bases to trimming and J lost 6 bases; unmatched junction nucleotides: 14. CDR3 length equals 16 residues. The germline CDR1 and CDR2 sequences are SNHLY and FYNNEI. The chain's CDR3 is CASIPGSGRAGGEQYF. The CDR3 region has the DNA TGTGCCAGCATTCCCGGTAGCGGGAGGGCCGGTGGCGAGCAGTACTTC.

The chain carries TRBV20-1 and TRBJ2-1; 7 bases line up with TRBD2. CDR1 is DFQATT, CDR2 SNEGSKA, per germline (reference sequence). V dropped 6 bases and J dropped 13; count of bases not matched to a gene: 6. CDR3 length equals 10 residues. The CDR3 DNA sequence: TGCAGTGCCGTAGGGGACTACCAGTTCTTC. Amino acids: CSAVGDYQFF.

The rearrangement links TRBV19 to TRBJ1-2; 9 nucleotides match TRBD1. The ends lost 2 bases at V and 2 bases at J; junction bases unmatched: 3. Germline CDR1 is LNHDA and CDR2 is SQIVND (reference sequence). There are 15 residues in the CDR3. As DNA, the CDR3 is TGTGCCAGTAGTATATCTGGACAGGGGAACTATGGCTACACCTTC. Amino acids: CASSISGQGNYGYTF.

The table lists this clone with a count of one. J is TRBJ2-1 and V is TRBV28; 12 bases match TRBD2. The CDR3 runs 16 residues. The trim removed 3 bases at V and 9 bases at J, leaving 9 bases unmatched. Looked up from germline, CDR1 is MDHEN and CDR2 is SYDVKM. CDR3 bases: TGTGCCAGCAGTTTGACTAGCGGGAGTACGGTAGGTGAGCAGTTCTTC. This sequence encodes CASSLTSGSTVGEQFF. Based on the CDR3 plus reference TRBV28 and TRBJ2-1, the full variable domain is DVKVTQSSRYLVKRTGEKVFLECVQDMDHENMFWYRQDPGLGLRLIYFSYDVKMKEKGDIPEGYSVSREKKERFSLILESASTNQTSMYLCASSLTSGSTVGEQFFGPGTRLTVL.

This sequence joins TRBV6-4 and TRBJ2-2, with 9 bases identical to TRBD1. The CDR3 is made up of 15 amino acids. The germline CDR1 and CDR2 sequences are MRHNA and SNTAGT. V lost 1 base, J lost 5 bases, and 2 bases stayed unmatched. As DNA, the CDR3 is TGTGCCAGCAGTGACTTGACAGGGGGAACCGGGGAGCTGTTTTTT. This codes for CASSDLTGGTGELFF.

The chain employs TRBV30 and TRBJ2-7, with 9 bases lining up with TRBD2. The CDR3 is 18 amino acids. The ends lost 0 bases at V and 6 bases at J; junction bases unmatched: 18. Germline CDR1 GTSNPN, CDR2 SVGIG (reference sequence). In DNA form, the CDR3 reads TGTGCCTGGAGTGTAAAGGGTCTAGGCAGCGGGAGGTCGCGCGAGCAGTACTTC. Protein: CAWSVKGLGSGRSREQYF.

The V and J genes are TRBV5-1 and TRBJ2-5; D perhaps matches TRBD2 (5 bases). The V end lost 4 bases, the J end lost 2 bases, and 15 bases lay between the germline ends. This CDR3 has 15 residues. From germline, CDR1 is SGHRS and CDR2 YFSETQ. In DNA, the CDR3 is TGCGCCAGCAGCCTCGGTGATAGCGTGCAAGAGACCCAGTACTTC. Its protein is CASSLGDSVQETQYF.

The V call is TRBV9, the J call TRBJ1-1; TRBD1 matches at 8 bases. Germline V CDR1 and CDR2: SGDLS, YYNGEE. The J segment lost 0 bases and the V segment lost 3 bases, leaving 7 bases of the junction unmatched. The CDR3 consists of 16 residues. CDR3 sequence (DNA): TGTGCCAGCAGCGGTGACACAGGGGGGCTGAACACTGAAGCTTTCTTT. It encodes CASSGDTGGLNTEAFF.

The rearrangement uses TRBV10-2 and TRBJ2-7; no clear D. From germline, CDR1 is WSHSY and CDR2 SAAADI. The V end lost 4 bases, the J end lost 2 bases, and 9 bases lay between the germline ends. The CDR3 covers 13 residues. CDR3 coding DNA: TGCGCCAGCAGTGTGGTACAGACCTACGAGCAGTACTTC. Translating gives CASSVVQTYEQYF.

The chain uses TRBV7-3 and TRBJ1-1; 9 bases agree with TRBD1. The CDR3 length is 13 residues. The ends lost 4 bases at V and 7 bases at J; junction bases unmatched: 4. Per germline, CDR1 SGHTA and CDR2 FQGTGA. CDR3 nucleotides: TGTGCCAGCAGCTCGGACAGGGGCTATGAAGCTTTCTTT. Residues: CASSSDRGYEAFF. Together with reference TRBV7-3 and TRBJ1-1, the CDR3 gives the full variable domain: GAGVSQTPSNKVTEKGKYVELRCDPISGHTALYWYRQSLGQGPEFLIYFQGTGAADDSGLPNDRFFAVRPEGSVSTLKIQRTERGDSAVYLCASSSDRGYEAFFGQGTRLTVV.

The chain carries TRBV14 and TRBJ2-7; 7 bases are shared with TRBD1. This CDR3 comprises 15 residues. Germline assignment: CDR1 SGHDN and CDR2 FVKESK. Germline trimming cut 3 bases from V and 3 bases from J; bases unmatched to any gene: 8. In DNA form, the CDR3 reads TGTGCCAGCAGCCATGCCGGGACAGCCATCTACGAGCAGTACTTC. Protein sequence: CASSHAGTAIYEQYF.

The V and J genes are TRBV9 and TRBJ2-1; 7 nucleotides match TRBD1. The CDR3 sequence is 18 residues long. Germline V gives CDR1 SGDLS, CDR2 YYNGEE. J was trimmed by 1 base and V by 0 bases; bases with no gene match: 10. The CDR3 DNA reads TGTGCCAGCAGCGTAGGCTTTGAGGGGGCTAGGTCCTACAATGAGCAGTTCTTC. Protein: CASSVGFEGARSYNEQFF.

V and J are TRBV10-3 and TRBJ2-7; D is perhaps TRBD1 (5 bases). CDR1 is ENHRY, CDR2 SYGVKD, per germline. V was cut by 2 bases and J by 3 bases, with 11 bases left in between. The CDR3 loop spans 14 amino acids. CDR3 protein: CAISEQGSGYEQYF. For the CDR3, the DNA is TGTGCCATCAGTGAGCAGGGTTCAGGCTACGAGCAGTACTTC.

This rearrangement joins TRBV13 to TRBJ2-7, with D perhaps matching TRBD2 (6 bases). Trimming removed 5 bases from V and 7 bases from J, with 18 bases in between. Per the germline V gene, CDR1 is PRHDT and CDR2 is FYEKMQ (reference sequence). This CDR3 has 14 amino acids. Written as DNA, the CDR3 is TGTGCCAGCAGCCAAGGAGGGCCGGCGGAGGAGCAGTACTTC. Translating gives CASSQGGPAEEQYF.

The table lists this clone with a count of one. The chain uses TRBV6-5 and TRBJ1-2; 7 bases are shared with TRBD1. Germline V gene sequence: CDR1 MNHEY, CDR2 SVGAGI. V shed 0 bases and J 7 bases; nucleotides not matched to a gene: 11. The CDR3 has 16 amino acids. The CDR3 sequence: CASSYSMSQGVSGYTF. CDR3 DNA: TGTGCCAGCAGTTACTCGATGTCTCAGGGGGTTAGTGGCTACACCTTC.